The sequence of this TCR beta chain was determined in a study of lymphopenia after photon versus proton radiotherapy. General study findings and limits: Oligoclonal CD8+ Temra expansion after nadir drove photon patients' diversity drop. Under photons, naive T cells and diversity fell while effector/memory populations rose.

CDR1 is SSHAT, CDR2 FNYEAQ, per germline (reference sequence). This CDR3 has 13 amino acids. Produced via immunoSEQ multiplex PCR; TCRdb's table is partial and in-frame only. The sample has some 76,000 clones, around 93% seen once. Note on this clone: Its antigen is still unknown. The junction shows a germline mismatch at one end, possibly a read error.

The sample here was peripheral blood, taken from a patient treated with photon-based radiotherapy. V is TRBV7-7 and J is TRBJ1-1; D is possibly TRBD1 (6 bases). The clonotype comes from a middle-aged woman with cholangiocarcinoma. The CDR3 reads CASSMDRNTEAFF. The CDR3 DNA reads TGTGCTAGCAGCATGGACAGGAACACTGAAGCTTTCTTT.